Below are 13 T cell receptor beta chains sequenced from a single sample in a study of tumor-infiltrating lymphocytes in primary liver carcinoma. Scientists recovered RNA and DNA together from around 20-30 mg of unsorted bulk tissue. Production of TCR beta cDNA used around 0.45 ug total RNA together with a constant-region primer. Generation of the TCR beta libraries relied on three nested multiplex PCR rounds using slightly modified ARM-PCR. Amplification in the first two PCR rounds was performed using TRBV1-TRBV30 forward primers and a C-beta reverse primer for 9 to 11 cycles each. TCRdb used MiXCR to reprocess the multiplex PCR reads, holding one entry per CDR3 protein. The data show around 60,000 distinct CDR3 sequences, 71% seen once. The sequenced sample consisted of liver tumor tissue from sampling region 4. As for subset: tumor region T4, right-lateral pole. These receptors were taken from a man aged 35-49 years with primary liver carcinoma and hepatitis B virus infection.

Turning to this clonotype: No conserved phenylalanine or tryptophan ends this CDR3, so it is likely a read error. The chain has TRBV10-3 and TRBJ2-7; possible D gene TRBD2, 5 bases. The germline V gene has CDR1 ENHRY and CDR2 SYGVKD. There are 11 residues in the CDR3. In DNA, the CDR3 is TGTGCCATCAGACTAGACTACGTGCAGTACTCC. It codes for CAIRLDYVQYS.

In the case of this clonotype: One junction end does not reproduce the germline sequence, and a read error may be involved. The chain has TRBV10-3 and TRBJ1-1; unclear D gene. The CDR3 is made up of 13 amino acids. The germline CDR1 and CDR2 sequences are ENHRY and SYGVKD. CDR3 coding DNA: TGTGCCATCGTGGGCAGGCTAAACACTGAAACTTTCTTT. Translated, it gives CAIVGRLNTETFF.

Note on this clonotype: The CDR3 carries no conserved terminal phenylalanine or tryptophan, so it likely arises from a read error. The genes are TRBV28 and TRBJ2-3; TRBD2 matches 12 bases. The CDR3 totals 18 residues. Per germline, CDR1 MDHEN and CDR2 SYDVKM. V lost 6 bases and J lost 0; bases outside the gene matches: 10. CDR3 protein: CASSPLAGGDSSTDTQYY. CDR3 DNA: TGTGCCAGCAGCCCACTAGCGGGAGGTGACAGTAGCACAGATACGCAGTATTAT.

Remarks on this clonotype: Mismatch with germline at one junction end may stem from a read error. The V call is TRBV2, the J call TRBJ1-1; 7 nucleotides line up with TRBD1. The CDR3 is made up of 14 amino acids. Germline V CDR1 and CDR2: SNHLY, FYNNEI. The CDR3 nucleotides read TGTGCCAGCAGGCTAGGGGGCGCGGACACTGATGCTTTCTTT. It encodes CASRLGGADTDAFF.

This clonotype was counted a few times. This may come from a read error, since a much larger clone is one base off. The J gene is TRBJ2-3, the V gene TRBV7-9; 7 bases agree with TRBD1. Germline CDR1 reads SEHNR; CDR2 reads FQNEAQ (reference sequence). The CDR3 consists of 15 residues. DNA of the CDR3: TGTGCCAACAGCCTACGGGACAGCGGCACAGATACGCAGTATTTT. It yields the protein CANSLRDSGTDTQYF.

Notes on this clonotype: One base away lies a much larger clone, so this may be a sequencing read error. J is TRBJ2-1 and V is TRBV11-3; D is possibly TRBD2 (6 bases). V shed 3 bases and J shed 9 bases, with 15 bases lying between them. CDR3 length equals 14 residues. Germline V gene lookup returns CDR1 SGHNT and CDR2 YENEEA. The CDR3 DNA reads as TGTGCCAGCAGCTTGACTAGTATTATCGTTGAGCAGTTCTTC. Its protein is CASSLTSIIVEQFF.

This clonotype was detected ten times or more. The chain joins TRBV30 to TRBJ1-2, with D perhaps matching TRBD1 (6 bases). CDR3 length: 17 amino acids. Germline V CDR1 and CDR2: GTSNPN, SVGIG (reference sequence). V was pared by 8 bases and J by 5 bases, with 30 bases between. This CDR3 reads CAPVIGGGMPGGYGYTF. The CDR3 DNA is TGTGCCCCCGTCATTGGGGGCGGAATGCCGGGGGGGTATGGCTACACCTTC.

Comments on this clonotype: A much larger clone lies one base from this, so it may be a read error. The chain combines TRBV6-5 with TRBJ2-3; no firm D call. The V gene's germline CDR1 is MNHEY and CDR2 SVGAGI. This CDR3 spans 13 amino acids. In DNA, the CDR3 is TGTGTCACCTCGATACAAAGTACAGATACGCAGTATTTT. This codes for CVTSIQSTDTQYF.

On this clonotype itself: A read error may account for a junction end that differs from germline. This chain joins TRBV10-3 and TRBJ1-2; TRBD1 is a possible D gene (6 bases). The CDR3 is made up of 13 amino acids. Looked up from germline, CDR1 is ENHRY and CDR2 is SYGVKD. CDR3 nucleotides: TGTGCCATCGGGGTACAGGGAGACTACGGCTACACCTTC. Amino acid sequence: CAIGVQGDYGYTF.

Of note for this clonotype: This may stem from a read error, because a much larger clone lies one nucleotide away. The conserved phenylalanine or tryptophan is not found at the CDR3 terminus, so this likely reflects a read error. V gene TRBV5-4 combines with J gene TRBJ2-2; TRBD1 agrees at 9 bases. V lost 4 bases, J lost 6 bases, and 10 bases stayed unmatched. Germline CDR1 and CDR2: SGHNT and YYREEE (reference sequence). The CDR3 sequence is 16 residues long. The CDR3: CASSPRTGALAGELFL. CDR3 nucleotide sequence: TGTGCCAGCAGCCCCCGGACAGGGGCTTTAGCCGGGGAGCTGTTTTTA.

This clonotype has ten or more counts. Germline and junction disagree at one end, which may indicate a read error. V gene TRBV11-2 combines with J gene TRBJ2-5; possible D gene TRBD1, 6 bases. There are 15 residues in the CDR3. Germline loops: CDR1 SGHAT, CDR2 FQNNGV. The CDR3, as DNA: TGTGTCAGCAGCCCCCGGTCAGCCCCAGGGGTGACCCAATACTTC. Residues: CVSSPRSAPGVTQYF.

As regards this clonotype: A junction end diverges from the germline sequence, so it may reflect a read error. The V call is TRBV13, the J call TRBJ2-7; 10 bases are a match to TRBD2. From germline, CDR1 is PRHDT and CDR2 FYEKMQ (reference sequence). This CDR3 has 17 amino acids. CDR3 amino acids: CASSLQLSGGTAYERHF. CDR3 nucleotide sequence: TGTGCCAGCAGCCTACAACTTAGCGGGGGGACGGCCTACGAGCGGCACTTC.

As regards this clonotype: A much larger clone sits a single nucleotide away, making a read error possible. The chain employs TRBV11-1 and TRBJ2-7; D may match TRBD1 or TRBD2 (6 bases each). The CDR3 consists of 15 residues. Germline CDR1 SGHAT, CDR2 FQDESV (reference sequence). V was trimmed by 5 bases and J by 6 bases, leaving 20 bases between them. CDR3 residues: CASSPWTAGLREQYF. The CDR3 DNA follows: TGTGCCAGCAGCCCTTGGACAGCAGGACTACGCGAGCAGTACTTC.